This T cell receptor beta chain derives from a study of response to subunit inactivated influenza vaccine. Overall study results and limits: A suggestion made by the authors is that each seasonal influenza vaccination recruits few new T cells.

This clonotype was seen more than once but under ten times. Its antigen is still unknown. The V and J ends lost 3 bases and 0 bases respectively, with 9 bases between them. CDR3 length equals 15 residues. Germline CDR1 and CDR2: LGHNA and YNFKEQ. TCRdb itself ran the RT-PCR reads through MiXCR, one entry per CDR3 protein. The sample has about 700,000 distinct CDR3 sequences; roughly 14% are singletons. This receptor was obtained from a middle-aged man who received an inactivated influenza vaccine. The rearrangement uses TRBV4-2 and TRBJ1-5; no firm D call. The material sequenced was PBMCs from blood, taken 14 to 15 days before vaccination. The CDR3 sequence: CASSHEGGSNQPQHF. CDR3 nucleotides: TGTGCCAGCAGCCACGAAGGTGGTAGCAATCAGCCCCAGCATTTT.